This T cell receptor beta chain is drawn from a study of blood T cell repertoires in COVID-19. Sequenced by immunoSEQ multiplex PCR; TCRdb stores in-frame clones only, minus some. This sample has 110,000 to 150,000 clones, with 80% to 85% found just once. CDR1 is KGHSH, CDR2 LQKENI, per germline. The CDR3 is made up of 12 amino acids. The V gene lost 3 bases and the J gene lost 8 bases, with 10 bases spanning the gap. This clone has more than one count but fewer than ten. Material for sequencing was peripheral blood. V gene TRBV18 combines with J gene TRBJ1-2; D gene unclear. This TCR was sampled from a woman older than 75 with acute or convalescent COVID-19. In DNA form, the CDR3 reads TGTGCCAGCTCACCCCCCGAGGGCGGCTACACCTTC. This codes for CASSPPEGGYTF.